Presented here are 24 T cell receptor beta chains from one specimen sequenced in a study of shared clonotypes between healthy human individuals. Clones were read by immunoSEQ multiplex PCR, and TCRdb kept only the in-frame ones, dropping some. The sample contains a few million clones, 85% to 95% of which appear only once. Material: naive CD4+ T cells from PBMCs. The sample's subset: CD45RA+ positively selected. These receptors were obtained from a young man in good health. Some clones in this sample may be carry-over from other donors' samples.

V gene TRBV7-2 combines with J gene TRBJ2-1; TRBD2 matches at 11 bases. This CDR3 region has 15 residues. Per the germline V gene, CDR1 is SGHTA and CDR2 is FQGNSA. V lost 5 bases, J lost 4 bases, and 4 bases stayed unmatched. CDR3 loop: CASSETSGVYNEQFF. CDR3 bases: TGTGCCAGCAGCGAGACTAGCGGGGTTTACAATGAGCAGTTCTTC.

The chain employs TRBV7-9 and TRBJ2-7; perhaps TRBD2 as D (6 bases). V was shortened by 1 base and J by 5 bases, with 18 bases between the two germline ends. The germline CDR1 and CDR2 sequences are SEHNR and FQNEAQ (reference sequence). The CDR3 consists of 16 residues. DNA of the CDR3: TGTGCCAGCAGCTTAGTGCTCGGACTACTCGTCCACGAGCAGTACTTC. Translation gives CASSLVLGLLVHEQYF.

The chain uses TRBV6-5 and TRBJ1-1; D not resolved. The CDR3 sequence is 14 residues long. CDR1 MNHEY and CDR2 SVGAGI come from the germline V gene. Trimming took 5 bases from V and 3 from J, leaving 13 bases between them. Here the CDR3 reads CASSRISQDTEAFF. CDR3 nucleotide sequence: TGTGCCAGCAGTCGCATCTCTCAGGACACTGAAGCTTTCTTT.

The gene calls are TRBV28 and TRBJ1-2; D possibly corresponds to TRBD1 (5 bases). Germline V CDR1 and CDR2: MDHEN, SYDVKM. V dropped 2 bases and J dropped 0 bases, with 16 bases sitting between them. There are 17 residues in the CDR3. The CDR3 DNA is TGTGCCAGCAGTTTAAAGGTGACAGCATCGGCTAACTATGGCTACACCTTC. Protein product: CASSLKVTASANYGYTF.

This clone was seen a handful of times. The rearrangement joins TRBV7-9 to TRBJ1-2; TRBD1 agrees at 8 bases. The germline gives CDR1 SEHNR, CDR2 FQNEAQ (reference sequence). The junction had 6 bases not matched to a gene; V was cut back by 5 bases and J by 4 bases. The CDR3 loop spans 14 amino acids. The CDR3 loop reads CASSRETGAYGYTF. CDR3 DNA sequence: TGTGCCAGCAGCCGAGAGACAGGGGCCTATGGCTACACCTTC.

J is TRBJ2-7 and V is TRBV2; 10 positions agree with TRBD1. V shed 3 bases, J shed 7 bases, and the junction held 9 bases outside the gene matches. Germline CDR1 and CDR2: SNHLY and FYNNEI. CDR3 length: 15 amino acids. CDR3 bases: TGTGCCAGCAGTGAGGAGAGACAGGGGGCCGGGGAGCAGTACTTC. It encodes CASSEERQGAGEQYF.

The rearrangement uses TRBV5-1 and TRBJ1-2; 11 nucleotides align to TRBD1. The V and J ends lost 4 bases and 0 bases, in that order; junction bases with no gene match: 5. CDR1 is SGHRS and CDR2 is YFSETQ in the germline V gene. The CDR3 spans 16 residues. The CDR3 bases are TGCGCCAGCAGCCCGGACAGGGGGCCCACTAACTATGGCTACACCTTC. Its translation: CASSPDRGPTNYGYTF.

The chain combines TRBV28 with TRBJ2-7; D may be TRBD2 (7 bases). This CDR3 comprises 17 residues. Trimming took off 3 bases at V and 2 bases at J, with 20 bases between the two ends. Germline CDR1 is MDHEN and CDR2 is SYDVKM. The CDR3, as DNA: TGTGCCAGCAGTTTGGGCGGGGGCAGGGGCAGCGCCTACGAGCAGTACTTC. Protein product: CASSLGGGRGSAYEQYF.

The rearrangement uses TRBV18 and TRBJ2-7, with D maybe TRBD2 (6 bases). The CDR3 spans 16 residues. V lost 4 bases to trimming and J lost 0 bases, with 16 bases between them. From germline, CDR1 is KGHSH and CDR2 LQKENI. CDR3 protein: CASSLQTGTYSYEQYF. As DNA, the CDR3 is TGTGCCAGCTCACTACAAACCGGGACTTACTCCTACGAGCAGTACTTC. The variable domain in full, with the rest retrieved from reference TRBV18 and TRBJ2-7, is NAGVMQNPRHLVRRRGQEARLRCSPMKGHSHVYWYRQLPEEGLKFMVYLQKENIIDESGMPKERFSAEFPKEGPSILRIQQVVRGDSAAYFCASSLQTGTYSYEQYFGPGTRLTVT.

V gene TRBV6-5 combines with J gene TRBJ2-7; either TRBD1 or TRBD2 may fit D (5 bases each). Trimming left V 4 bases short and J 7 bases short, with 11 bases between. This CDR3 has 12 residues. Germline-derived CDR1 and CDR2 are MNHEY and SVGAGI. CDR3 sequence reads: CASSSVEGEQYF. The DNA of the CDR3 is TGTGCCAGCAGTTCCGTCGAGGGGGAGCAGTACTTC.

As DNA, the CDR3 is TGCGCCAGCAGCTCCGGGACAGGGTCGGATTTTGGCTACACCTTC. This codes for CASSSGTGSDFGYTF. The chain couples TRBV5-1 to TRBJ1-2; 9 bases agree with TRBD1. Germline values: CDR1 SGHRS, CDR2 YFSETQ. The CDR3 contains 15 residues. V gave up 3 bases and J gave up 7 bases; unmatched junction bases: 10.

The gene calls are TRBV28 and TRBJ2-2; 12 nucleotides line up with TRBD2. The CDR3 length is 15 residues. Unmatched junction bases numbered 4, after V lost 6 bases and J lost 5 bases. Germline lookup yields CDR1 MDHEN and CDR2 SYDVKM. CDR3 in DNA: TGTGCCAGCAGACGTGGGACTAGCGGGACCGGGGAGCTGTTTTTT. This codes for CASRRGTSGTGELFF.

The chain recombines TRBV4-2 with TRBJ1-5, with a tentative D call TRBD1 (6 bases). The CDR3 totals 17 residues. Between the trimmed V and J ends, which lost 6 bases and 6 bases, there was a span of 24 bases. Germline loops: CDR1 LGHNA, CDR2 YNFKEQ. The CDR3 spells CASSFSSWGGEIQPQHF. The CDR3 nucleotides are TGTGCCAGCAGTTTCTCGAGCTGGGGGGGCGAGATTCAGCCCCAGCATTTT.

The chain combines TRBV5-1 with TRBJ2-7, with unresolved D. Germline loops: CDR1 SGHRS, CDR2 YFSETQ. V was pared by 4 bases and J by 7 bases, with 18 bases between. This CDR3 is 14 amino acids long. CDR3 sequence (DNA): TGCGCCAGCAGCCCGAACCTCCCAGGTTATGAGCAGTACTTC. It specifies CASSPNLPGYEQYF.

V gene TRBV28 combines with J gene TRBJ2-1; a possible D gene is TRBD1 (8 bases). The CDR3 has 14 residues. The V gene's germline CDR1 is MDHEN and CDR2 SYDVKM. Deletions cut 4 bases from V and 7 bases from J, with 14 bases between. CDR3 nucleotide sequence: TGTGCCAGCAGTTACAGGGGGGGTGGGAATGAGCAGTTCTTC. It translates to CASSYRGGGNEQFF. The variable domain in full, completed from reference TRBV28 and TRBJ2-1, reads DVKVTQSSRYLVKRTGEKVFLECVQDMDHENMFWYRQDPGLGLRLIYFSYDVKMKEKGDIPEGYSVSREKKERFSLILESASTNQTSMYLCASSYRGGGNEQFFGPGTRLTVL.

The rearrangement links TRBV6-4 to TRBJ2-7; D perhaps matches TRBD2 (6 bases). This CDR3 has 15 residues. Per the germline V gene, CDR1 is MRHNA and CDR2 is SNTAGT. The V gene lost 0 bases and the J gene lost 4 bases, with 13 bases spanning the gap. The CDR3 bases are TGTGCCAGCAGTGACTCGACTGTAGGAGGGTACGAGCAGTACTTC. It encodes CASSDSTVGGYEQYF.

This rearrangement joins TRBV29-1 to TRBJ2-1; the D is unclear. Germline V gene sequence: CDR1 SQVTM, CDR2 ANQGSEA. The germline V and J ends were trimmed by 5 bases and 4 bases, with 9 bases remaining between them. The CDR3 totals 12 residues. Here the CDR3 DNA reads TGCAGCGTTAAGATAGGGTACAATGAGCAGTTCTTC. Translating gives CSVKIGYNEQFF.

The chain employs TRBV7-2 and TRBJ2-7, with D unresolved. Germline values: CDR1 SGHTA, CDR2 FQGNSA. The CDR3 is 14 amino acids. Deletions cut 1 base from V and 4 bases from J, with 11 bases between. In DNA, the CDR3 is TGTGCCAGCAGCTTAGAGACGGGTGAATACGAGCAGTACTTC. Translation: CASSLETGEYEQYF.

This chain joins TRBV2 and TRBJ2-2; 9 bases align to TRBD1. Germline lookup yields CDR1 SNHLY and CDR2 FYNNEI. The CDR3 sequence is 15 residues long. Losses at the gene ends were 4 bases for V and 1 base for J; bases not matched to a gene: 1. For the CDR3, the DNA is TGTGCCAGCAGTGTGGGACAGGGGAACACCGGGGAGCTGTTTTTT. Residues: CASSVGQGNTGELFF.

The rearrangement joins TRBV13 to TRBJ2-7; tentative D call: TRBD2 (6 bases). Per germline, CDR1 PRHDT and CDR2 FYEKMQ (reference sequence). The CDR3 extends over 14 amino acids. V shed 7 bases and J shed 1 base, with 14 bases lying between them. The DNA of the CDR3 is TGTGCCAGCACCAGAGCGGGCGGGTCCTACGAGCAGTACTTC. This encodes CASTRAGGSYEQYF.

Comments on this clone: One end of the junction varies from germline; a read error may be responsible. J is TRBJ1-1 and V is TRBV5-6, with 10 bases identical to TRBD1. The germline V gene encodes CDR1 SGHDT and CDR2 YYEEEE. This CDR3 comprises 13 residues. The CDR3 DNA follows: TGTGCCAGCAGTTTGGGACAGGGGAATGAAGCTTTCTTT. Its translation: CASSLGQGNEAFF.

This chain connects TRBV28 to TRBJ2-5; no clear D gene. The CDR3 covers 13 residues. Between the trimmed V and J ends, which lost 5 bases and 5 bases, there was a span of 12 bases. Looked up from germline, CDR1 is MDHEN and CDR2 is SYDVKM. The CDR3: CASSASGPETQYF. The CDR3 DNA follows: TGTGCCAGCAGTGCGTCAGGTCCCGAGACCCAGTACTTC.

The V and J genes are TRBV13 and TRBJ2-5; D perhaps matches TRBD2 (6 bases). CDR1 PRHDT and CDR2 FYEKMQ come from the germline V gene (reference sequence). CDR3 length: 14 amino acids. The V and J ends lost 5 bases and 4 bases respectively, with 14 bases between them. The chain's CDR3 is CASSPNPGGETQYF. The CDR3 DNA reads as TGTGCCAGCAGCCCCAACCCCGGGGGAGAGACCCAGTACTTC. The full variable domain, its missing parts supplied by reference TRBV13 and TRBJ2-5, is AAGVIQSPRHLIKEKRETATLKCYPIPRHDTVYWYQQGPGQDPQFLISFYEKMQSDKGSIPDRFSAQQFSDYHSELNMSSLELGDSALYFCASSPNPGGETQYFGPGTRLLVL.

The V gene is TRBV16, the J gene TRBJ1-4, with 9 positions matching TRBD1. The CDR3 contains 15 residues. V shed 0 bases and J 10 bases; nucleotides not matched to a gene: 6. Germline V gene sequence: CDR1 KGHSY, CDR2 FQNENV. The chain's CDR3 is CASSQSPGQGGKLFF. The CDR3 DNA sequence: TGTGCCAGCAGCCAATCACCGGGACAGGGTGGAAAACTGTTTTTT.